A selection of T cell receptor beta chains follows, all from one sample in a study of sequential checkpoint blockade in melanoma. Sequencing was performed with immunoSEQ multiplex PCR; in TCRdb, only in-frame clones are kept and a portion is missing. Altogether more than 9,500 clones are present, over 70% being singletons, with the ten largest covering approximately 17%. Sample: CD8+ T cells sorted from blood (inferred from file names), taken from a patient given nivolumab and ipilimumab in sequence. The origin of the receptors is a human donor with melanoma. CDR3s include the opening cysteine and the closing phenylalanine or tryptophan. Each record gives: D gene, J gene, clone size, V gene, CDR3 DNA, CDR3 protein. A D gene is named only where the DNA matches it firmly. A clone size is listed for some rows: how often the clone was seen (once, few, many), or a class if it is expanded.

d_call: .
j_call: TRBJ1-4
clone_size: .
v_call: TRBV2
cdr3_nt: TGTGCCAGCAGTGACAGTGGGCCCGATGAAAAACTGTTTTTT
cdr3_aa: CASSDSGPDEKLFF

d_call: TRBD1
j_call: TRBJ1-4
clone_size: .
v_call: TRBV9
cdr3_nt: TGTGCCAGCAGCCCCCGACAGGGGGATGAAAAACTGTTTTTT
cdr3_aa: CASSPRQGDEKLFF

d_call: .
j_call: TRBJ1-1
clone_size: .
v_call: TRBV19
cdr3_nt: TGTGCCAGTAGTCCTCACTTGGACACTGAAGCTTTCTTT
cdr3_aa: CASSPHLDTEAFF

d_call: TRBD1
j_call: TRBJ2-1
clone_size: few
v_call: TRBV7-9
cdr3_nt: TGTGCCAGCAGCTCAGGAAAGGGACAGGGACACAATGAGCAGTTCTTC
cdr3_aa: CASSSGKGQGHNEQFF

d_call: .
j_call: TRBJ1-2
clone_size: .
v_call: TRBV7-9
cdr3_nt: TGTGCCAGCAGCTTAGCTATACAGGGATTCGGCTATGGCTACACCTTC
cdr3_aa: CASSLAIQGFGYGYTF

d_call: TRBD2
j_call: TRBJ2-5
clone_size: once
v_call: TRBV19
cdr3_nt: TGTGCCAGTAGTATCATGCTAGCGGGAATGGAGACCCAGTACTTC
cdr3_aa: CASSIMLAGMETQYF

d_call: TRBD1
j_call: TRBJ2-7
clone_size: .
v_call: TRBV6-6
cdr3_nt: TGTGCCAGCAGGGACAGGGGATCGGGTTACGAGCAGTACTTC
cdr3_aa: CASRDRGSGYEQYF

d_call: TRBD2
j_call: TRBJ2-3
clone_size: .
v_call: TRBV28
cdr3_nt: TGTGCCAGCAGTCCGACGGGACTAGCGGTGAATACGCAGTATTTT
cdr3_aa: CASSPTGLAVNTQYF

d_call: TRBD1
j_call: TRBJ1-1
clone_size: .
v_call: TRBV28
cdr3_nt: TGTGCCAGCAGTTACAGGGGGAACACTGAAGCTTTCTTT
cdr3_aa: CASSYRGNTEAFF

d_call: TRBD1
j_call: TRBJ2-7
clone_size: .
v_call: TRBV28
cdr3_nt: TGTGCCAGCACCGTGACAGGGGATTCCTACGAGCAGTACTTC
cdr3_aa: CASTVTGDSYEQYF